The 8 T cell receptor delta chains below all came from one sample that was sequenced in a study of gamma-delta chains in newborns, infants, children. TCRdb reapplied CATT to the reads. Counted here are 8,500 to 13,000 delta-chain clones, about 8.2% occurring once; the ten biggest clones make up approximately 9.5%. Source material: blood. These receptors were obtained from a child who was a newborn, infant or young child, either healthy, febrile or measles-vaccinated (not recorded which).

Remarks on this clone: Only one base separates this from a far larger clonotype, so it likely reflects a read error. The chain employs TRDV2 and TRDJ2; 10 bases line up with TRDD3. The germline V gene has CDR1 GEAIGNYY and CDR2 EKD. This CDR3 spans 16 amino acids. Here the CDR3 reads CACDTVGDTLSAQLFF. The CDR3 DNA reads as TGTGCCTGTGACACCGTGGGGGATACTTTGTCAGCACAACTCTTCTTT.

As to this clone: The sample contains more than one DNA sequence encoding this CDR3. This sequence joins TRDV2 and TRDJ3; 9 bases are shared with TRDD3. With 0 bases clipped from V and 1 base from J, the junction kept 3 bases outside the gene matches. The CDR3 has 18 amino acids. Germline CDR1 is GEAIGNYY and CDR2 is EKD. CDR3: CACDTVGDTSWDTRQMFF. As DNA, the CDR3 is TGTGCCTGTGACACCGTCGGGGATACGTCCTGGGACACCCGACAGATGTTTTTC.

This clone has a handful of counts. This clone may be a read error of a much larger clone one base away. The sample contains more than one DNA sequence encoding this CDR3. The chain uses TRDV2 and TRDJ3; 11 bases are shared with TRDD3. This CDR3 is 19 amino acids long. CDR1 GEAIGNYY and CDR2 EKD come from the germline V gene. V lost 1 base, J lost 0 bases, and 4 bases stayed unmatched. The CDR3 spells CACDTVLGDSSWDTRQMFF. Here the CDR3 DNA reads TGTGCCTGTGACACAGTACTGGGGGATAGCTCCTGGGACACCCGACAGATGTTTTTC.

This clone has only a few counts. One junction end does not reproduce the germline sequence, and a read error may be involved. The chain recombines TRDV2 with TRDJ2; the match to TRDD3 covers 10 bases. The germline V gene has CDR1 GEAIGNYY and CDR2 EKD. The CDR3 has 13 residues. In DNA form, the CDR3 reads TGTGCCTGTACTGGGGGATTGACAGCACAACCCTTCTTT. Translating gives CACTGGLTAQPFF.

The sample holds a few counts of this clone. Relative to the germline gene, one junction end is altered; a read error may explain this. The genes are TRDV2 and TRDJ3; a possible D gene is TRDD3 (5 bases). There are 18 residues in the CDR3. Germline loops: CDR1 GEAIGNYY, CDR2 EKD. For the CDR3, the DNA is TGTGCCCGTGACCCGACTGGACCGGTCTCCTGGGACACCCGACAGATGTTTTTC. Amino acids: CARDPTGPVSWDTRQMFF.

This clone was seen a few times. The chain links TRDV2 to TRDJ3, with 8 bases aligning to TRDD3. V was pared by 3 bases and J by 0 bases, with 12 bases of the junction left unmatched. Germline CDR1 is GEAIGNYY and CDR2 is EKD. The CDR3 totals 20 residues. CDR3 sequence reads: CACDPLLGAARSWDTRQMFF. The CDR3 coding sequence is TGTGCCTGTGACCCTTTACTGGGGGCCGCCCGCTCCTGGGACACCCGACAGATGTTTTTC.

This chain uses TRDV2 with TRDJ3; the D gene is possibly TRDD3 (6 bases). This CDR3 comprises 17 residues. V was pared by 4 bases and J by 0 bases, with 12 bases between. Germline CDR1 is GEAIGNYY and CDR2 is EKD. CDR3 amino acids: CACDHWESSWDTRQMFF. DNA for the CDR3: TGTGCCTGTGATCACTGGGAGAGCTCCTGGGACACCCGACAGATGTTTTTC.

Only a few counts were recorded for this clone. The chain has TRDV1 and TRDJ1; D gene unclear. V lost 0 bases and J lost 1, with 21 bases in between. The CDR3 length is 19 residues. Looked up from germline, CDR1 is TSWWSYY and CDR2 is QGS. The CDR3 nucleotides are TGTGCTCTTGGGGAACTACAGTCTAGGCCGACAAGACTCACCGATAAACTCATCTTT. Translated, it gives CALGELQSRPTRLTDKLIF.